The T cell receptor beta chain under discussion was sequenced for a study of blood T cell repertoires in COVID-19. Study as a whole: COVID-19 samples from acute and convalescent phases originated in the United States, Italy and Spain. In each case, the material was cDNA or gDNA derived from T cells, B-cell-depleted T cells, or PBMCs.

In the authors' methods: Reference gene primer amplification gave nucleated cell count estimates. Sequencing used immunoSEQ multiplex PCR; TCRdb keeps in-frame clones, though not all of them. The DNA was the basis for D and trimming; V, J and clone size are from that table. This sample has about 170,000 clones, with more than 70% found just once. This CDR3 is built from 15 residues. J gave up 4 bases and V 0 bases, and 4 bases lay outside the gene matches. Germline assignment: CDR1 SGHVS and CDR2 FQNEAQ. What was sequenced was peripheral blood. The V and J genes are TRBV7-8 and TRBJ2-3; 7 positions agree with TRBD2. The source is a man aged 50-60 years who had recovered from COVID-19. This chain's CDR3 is CASSLAGGPSDTQYF. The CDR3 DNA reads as TGTGCCAGCAGCTTAGCGGGAGGGCCATCAGATACGCAGTATTTT.